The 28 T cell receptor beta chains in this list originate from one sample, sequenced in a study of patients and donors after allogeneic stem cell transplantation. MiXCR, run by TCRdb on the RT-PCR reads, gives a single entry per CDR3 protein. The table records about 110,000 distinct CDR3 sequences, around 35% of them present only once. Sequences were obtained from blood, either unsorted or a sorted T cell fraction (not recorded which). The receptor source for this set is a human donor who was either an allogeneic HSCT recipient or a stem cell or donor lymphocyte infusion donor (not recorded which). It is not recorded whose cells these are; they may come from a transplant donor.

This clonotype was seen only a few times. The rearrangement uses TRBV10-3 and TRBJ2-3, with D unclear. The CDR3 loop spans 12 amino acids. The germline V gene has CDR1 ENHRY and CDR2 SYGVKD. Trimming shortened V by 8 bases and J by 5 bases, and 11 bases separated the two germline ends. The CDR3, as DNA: TGTGCCATCGCCCCCCGCGAAGATACGCAGTATTTT. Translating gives CAIAPREDTQYF.

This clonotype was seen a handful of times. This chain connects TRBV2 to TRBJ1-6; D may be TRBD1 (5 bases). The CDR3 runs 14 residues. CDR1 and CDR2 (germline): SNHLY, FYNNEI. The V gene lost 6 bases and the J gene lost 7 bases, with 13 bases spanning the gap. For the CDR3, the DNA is TGTGCCAGCAGCGGTTTAGAGGGGAATTCACCCCTCCACTTT. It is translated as CASSGLEGNSPLHF. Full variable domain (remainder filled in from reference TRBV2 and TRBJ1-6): EPEVTQTPSHQVTQMGQEVILRCVPISNHLYFYWYRQILGQKVEFLVSFYNNEISEKSEIFDDQFSVERPDGSNFTLKIRSTKLEDSAMYFCASSGLEGNSPLHFGNGTRLTVT.

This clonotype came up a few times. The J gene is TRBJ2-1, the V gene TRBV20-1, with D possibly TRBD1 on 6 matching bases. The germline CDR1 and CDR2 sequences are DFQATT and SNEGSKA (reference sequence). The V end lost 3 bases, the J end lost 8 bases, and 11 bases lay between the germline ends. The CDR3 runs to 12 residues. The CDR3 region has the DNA TGCAGTGCTAGCAGGGGTCGGGATGAGCAGTTCTTC. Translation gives CSASRGRDEQFF.

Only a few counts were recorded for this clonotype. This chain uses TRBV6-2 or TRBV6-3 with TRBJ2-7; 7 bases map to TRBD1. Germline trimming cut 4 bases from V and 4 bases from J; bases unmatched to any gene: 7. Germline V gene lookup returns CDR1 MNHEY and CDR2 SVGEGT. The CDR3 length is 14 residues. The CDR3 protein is CASSFPDRRYEQYF. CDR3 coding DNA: TGTGCCAGCAGTTTCCCGGACAGGCGGTACGAGCAGTACTTC.

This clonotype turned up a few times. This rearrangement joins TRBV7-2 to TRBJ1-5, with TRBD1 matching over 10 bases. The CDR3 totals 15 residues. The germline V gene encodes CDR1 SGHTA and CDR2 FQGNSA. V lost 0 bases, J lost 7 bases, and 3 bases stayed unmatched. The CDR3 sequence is CASSLAGQGWQPQHF. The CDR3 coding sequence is TGTGCCAGCAGCTTAGCGGGACAGGGGTGGCAGCCCCAGCATTTT. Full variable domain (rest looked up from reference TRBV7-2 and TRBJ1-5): GAGVSQSPSNKVTEKGKDVELRCDPISGHTALYWYRQSLGQGLEFLIYFQGNSAPDKSGLPSDRFSAERTGGSVSTLTIQRTQQEDSAVYLCASSLAGQGWQPQHFGDGTRLSIL.

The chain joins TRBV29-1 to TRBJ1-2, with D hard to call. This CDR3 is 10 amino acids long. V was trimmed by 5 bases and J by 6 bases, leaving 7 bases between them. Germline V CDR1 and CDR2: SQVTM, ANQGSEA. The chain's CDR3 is CSVHEDGYTF. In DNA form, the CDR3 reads TGCAGCGTTCACGAGGATGGCTACACCTTC.

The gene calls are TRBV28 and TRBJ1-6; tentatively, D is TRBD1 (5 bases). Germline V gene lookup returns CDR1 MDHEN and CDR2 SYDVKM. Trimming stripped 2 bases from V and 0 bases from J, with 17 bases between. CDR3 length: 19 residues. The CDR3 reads CASSLMDDSGSSYNSPLHF. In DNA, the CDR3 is TGTGCCAGCAGTTTAATGGACGACAGTGGGAGCTCCTATAATTCACCCCTCCACTTT.

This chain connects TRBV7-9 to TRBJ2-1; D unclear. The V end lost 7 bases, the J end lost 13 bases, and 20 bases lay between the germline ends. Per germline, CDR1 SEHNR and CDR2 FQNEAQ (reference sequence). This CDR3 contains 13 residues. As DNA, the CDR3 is TGTGCCAGCACCACCGGCCAGTCGATCCCCCAGTTCTTC. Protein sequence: CASTTGQSIPQFF.

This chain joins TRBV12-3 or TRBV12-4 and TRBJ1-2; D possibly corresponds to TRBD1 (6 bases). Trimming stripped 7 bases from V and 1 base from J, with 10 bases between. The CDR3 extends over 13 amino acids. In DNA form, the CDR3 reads TGTGCCAGCACCTCGGACAGTAACTATGGCTACACCTTC. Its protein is CASTSDSNYGYTF.

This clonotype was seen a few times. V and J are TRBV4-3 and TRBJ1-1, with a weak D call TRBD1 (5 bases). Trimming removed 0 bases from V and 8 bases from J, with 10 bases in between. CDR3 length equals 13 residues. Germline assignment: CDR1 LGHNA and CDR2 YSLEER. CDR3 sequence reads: CASSQDREAEAFF. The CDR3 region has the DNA TGCGCCAGCAGCCAAGACAGGGAGGCGGAAGCTTTCTTT.

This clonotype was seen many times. DNA of the CDR3: TGTGCCAGCCAACGGCACCGGGACACTGAAGCTTTCTTT. This sequence encodes CASQRHRDTEAFF. The chain couples TRBV5-5 to TRBJ1-1; D ambiguous. V gave up 7 bases and J gave up 3 bases, with 13 bases separating them. Germline V CDR1 and CDR2: SGHKS, YYEKEE (reference sequence). This CDR3 is built from 13 residues.

DNA of the CDR3: TGCAGTGCTAGTAGGGGGACTCTCCGCACAGATACGCAGTATTTT. Translating it yields CSASRGTLRTDTQYF. The gene calls are TRBV20-1 and TRBJ2-3; D assignment may be TRBD1 or TRBD2 (6 bases each). The CDR3 runs 15 residues. Germline V lookup: CDR1 DFQATT, CDR2 SNEGSKA (reference sequence). Between the trimmed V and J ends, which lost 3 bases and 1 base, there was a span of 14 bases.

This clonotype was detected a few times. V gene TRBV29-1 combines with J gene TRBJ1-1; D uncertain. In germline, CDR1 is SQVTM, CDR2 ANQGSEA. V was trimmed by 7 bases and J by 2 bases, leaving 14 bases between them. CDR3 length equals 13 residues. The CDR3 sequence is CSATHLVNTEAFF. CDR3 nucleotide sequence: TGCAGCGCGACTCATCTAGTTAACACTGAAGCTTTCTTT.

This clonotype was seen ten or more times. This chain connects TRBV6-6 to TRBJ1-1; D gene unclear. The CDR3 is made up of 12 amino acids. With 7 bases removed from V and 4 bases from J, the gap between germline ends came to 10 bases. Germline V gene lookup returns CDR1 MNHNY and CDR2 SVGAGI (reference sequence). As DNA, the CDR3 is TGTGCCAGCACCGTTGGCGGCACTGAAGCTTTCTTT. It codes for CASTVGGTEAFF.

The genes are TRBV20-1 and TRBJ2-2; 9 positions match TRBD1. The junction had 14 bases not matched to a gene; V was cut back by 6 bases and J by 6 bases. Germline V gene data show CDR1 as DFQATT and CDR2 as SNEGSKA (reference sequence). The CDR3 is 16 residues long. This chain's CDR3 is CSAKRGTGSTSGELFF. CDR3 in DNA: TGCAGTGCCAAGCGAGGGACAGGGAGTACCTCCGGGGAGCTGTTTTTT.

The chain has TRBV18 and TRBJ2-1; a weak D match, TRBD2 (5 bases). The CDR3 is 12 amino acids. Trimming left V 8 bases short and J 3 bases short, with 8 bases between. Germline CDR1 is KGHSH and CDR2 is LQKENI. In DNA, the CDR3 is TGTGCCAGCGGGGAGAGCTACAATGAGCAGTTCTTC. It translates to CASGESYNEQFF.

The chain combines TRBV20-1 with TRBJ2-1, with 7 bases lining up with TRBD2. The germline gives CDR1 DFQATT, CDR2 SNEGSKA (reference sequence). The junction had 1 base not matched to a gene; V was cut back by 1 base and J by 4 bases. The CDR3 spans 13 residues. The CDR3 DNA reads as TGCAGTGCTAGAGTGCGGGAGTACAATGAGCAGTTCTTC. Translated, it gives CSARVREYNEQFF.

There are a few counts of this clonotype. This chain's CDR3 is CASSLELGSTEAFF. CDR3 bases: TGTGCCAGCAGCTTAGAGCTGGGGAGCACTGAAGCTTTCTTT. V gene TRBV11-2 combines with J gene TRBJ1-1; D not resolved. The CDR3 covers 14 residues. The germline V gene encodes CDR1 SGHAT and CDR2 FQNNGV. Trimming removed 0 bases at V and 4 bases at J, with 9 bases between.

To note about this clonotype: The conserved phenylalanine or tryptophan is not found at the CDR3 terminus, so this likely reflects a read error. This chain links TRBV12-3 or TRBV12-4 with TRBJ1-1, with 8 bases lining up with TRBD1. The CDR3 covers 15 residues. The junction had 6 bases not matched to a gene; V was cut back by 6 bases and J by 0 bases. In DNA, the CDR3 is TGTGCCAGCAGGTTCAGGGGGCCCTTGAACACTGAAGCTTTCTAT. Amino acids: CASRFRGPLNTEAFY.

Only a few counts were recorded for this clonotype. The CDR3 protein is CASSFGGTGGYEQFF. The CDR3 DNA sequence: TGTGCCAGCAGTTTTGGAGGGACAGGGGGCTATGAGCAGTTCTTC. This chain joins TRBV27 and TRBJ2-1, with 12 bases aligning to TRBD1. This CDR3 has 15 residues. The V segment lost 3 bases and the J segment 8 bases; nucleotides outside the gene matches: 5. Germline lookup yields CDR1 MNHEY and CDR2 SMNVEV (reference sequence).

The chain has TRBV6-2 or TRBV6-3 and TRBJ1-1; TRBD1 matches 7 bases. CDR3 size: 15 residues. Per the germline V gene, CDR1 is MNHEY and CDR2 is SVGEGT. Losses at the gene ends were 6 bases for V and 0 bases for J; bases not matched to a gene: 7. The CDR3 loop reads CASSTSDRVNTEAFF. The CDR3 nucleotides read TGTGCCAGCAGCACCTCCGACAGGGTGAACACTGAAGCTTTCTTT.

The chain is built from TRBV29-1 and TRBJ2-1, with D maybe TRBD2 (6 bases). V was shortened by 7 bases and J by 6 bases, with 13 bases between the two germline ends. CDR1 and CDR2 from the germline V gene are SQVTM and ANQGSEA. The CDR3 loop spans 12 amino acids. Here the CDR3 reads CSATGTPNEQFF. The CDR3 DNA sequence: TGCAGCGCGACCGGGACTCCCAATGAGCAGTTCTTC.

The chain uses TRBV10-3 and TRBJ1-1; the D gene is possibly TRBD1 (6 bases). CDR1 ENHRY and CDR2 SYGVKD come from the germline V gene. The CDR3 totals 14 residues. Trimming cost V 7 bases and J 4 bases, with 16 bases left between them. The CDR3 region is CAITRDTFRTEAFF. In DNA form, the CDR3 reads TGTGCCATCACCCGGGACACCTTCCGCACTGAAGCTTTCTTT.

CDR3: CASSKIEGGPYNEQFF. CDR3 in DNA: TGTGCCAGCAGCAAAATAGAGGGAGGGCCGTACAATGAGCAGTTCTTC. The chain couples TRBV21-1 to TRBJ2-1; the table calls TRBD2, which could not be checked here. TRBV21-1 is a known pseudogene. The CDR3 extends over 16 amino acids.

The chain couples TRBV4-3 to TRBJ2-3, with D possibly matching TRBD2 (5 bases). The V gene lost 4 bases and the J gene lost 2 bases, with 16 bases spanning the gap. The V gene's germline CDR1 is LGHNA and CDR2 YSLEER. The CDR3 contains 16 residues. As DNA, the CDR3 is TGCGCCAGCAGCCCACTTTGGACGGACTTCACAGATACGCAGTATTTT. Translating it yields CASSPLWTDFTDTQYF.

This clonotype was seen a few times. CDR3 bases: TGTGCCAGCACGGAGGGGATTCAGCCCCAGCATTTT. Translation: CASTEGIQPQHF. The chain recombines TRBV12-3 or TRBV12-4 with TRBJ1-5; D may be TRBD1 (5 bases). Trimming stripped 7 bases from V and 6 bases from J, with 10 bases between. This CDR3 comprises 12 residues.

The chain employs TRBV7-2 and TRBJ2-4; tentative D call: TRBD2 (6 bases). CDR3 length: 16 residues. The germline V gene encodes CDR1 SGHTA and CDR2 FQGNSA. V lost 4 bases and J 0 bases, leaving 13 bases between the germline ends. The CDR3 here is CASSWASERAKNIQYF. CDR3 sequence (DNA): TGTGCCAGCAGCTGGGCTAGCGAACGAGCCAAAAACATTCAGTACTTC.

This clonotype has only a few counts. The CDR3 here is CASRKTGTFEGYTF. CDR3 in DNA: TGTGCCAGCAGGAAGACAGGGACCTTCGAGGGCTACACCTTC. V usage is TRBV2 and J usage is TRBJ1-2, with 7 bases that match TRBD1. CDR1 is SNHLY and CDR2 is FYNNEI in the germline V gene. V dropped 6 bases and J dropped 8; count of bases not matched to a gene: 12. The CDR3 extends over 14 amino acids.